Given below is one TCR beta chain in context. This sample is drawn from a study of CXCR3-negative and CXCR3-positive naive CD8 T cells. On the study more broadly: A total of roughly 140 million TRB reads was generated, with about 1.5 +/- 0.3 million per library.

The authors made the TRB cDNA libraries by 5' RACE using UMI labels. TCRdb reprocessed the 5' RACE reads; each CDR3 protein has one entry and no DNA is given. This table lists 45,000 to 70,000 distinct CDR3 sequences. From germline, CDR1 is MRHNA and CDR2 SNTAGT. This CDR3 is 14 amino acids long. This chain joins TRBV6-4 and TRBJ2-3. Sequencing used memory CD8+ T cells from blood. This sequence was found in a human donor in good health. Some clones in this sample may be carry-over from other donors' samples. This chain's CDR3 is CASSDGLATDTQYF.